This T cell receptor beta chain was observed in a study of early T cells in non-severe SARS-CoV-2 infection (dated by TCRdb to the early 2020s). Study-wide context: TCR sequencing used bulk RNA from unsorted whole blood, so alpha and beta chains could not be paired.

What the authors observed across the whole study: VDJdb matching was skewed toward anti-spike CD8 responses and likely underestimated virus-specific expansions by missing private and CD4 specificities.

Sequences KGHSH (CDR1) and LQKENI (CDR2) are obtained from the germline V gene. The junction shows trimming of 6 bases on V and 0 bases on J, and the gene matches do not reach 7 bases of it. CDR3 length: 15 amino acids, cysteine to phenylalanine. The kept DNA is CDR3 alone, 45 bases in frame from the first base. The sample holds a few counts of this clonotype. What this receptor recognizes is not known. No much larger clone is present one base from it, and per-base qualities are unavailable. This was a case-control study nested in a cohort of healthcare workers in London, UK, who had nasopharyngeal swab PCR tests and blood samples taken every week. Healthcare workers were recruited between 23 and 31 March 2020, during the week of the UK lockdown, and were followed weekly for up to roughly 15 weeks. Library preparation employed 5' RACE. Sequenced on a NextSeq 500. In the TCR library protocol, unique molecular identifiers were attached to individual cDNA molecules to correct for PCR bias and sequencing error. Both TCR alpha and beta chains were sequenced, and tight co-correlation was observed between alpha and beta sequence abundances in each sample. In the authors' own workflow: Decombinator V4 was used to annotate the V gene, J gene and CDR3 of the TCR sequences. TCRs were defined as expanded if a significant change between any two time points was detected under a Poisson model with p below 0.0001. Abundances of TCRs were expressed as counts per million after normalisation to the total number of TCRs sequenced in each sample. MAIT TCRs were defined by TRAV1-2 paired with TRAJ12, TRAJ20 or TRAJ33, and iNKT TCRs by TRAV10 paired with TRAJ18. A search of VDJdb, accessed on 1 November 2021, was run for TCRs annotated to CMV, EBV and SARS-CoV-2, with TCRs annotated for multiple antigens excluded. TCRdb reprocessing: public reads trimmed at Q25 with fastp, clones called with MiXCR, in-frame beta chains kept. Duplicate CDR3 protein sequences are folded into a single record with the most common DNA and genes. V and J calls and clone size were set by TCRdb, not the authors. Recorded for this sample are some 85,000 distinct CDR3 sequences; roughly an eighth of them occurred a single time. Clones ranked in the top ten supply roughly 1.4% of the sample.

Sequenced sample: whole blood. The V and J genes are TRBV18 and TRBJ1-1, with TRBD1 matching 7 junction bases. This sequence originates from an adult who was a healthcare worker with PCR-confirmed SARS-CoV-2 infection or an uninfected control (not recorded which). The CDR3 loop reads CASSPRGQVNTEAFF. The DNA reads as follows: TGTGCCAGCTCCCCTCGAGGACAGGTGAACACTGAAGCTTTCTTT.